This TCR beta chain was documented in a study of blood T cell repertoires in COVID-19. Study at large: The origin of the acute and convalescent COVID-19 samples was the United States, Italy and Spain. PBMCs, B-cell-depleted T cells, or T cells provided the cDNA or gDNA that made up the material.

Trimming at V came to 6 bases and at J to 9 bases, leaving 14 bases not matched to a gene. Germline-derived CDR1 and CDR2 are MNHEY and SVGEGT. The CDR3 has 16 amino acids. Original handling: Estimation of nucleated cell counts was performed using reference gene primer amplification. Data came from immunoSEQ multiplex PCR; TCRdb stores just in-frame clones and leaves some out. Clonal size and the V and J genes are those of that table, whereas D and trimming came from the DNA. The table lists 80,000 to 95,000 clones, 85% of them singletons, with roughly 40% in the top ten. This receptor was obtained from a man older than 75 with acute or convalescent COVID-19. The chain couples TRBV6-2 or TRBV6-3 to TRBJ2-1; 10 nucleotides match TRBD2. The sample comprised peripheral blood. CDR3 in amino acids: CASSLSSSGSTVEQFF. As DNA, the CDR3 is TGTGCCAGCAGCCTATCATCTAGCGGGAGTACGGTTGAGCAGTTCTTC.